This T cell receptor (beta chain) was captured by sequencing in a study of human thymus T cells. General study results and limits: What related research reported was that thymic repertoires overlapped highly among unrelated individuals. It looked as if thymic and blood repertoires used V and J genes in a biased way.

TCRdb's table, derived via immunoSEQ multiplex PCR, lists solely in-frame clones and lacks some. The profile shows roughly 120,000 clones, around 94% of them singletons. Concerning this clone: Its specificity is not known.

The CDR3 spans 14 residues. Trimming took off 1 base at V and 2 bases at J, with 9 bases between the two ends. CDR1 and CDR2 from the germline V gene are MGHRA and YSYEKL. During corrective heart surgery, resections were taken, and the thymus tissue came from them. Immunologically healthy infants in Finland undergoing congenital heart defect surgery were the donors. Sequencing input: thymus tissue. The sequence was obtained from a boy under two years old with a congenital heart defect but otherwise immunologically healthy. This chain connects TRBV4-1 to TRBJ2-7, with D maybe TRBD2 (5 bases). The CDR3 reads CASSQGGSPYEQYF. The CDR3 DNA reads as TGCGCCAGCAGCCAAGGCGGGTCCCCCTACGAGCAGTACTTC.